This T cell receptor beta chain was sequenced during a study of breast tumors, draining lymph nodes, adjacent tissues. This clonotype has at least ten counts. The antigen remains unidentified. The CDR3 is 14 amino acids. The germline V and J ends were trimmed by 3 bases and 15 bases, with 18 bases remaining between them. CDR1 and CDR2 from the germline V gene are LGHNA and YNFKEQ. Samples came from axillary lymph nodes draining the breast cancer. Via MiXCR, TCRdb re-called the multiplex PCR reads, giving one row per CDR3 protein. The repertoire holds some 130,000 distinct CDR3 sequences, with just under 20% as singletons. Overall study results and limits: The data were judged consistent with most tumor T cells coming from lymph node and expanding in tumor. That most tumor T cells come from lymph nodes remained unproven.

Sequencing was performed on axillary lymph node tissue. The sequence was obtained from a female donor with breast cancer. Some clones in this sample may be carry-over from other donors' samples. The chain uses TRBV4-2 and TRBJ1-6, with a possible D match to TRBD1 (5 bases). DNA of the CDR3: TGTGCCAGCAGCCAGCCTCGGGGGGAGAGCGGCCTCCACTTT. It yields the protein CASSQPRGESGLHF.